This T cell receptor (beta chain) was documented in a study of T-cell memory formation after mild COVID-19. Whole-study results and caveats: The study detected some responding clones in pre-infection memory, suggesting cross-reactive memory joined. For second-wave clones that peaked at day 37, SARS-CoV-2 specificity went unverified. Largely, contracting CD4+ clones fell within CM and EM, and contracting CD8+ clones within EMRA.

The authors produced TCR alpha and TCR beta cDNA libraries with sample barcodes and UMIs by 5'RACE using constant-segment primers. TCRdb reprocessed the 5' RACE reads with MiXCR, giving one entry per CDR3 protein. The top ten hold approximately 14% of the sample, which has roughly 150,000 distinct CDR3 sequences, 14% seen once. CDR1 is MNHNY, CDR2 SVGAGI, per germline (reference sequence). Trimming took 7 bases from V and 3 from J, leaving 13 bases between them. This CDR3 has 14 residues. This clonotype has only a few counts. What it binds is not known. This receptor was obtained from an adult woman who had mild COVID-19 (a few samples of this study predate the infection). Cell type and time point are not known. The source material was PBMCs or a T cell subset sorted from them (not recorded which). This rearrangement joins TRBV6-6 to TRBJ1-3, with D possibly matching TRBD1 (5 bases). The DNA of the CDR3 is TGTGCCAGCAATAAGGGGACGGGTGGAAACACCATATATTTT. Protein: CASNKGTGGNTIYF.